This entry lists 14 T cell receptor beta chains sequenced from one sample in a study of graft-versus-host responses after intestinal transplantation. Profiling relied on immunoSEQ multiplex PCR, and the TCRdb table lists in-frame clones only, not all of them. Of about 110,000 clones in the sample, around 94% are singletons; the top ten hold 0.2% to 0.25%. These TCRs' antigens remain unknown. Sequenced here: unstimulated CD4+ T cells sorted from spleen or lymph node cells, sampled before transplant. The receptors originated from a human donor who was the organ donor for an intestinal transplant.

V gene TRBV5-6 combines with J gene TRBJ2-2; the match to TRBD2 covers 10 bases. Per the germline V gene, CDR1 is SGHDT and CDR2 is YYEEEE. The CDR3 covers 17 residues. V lost 0 bases and J lost 5; bases outside the gene matches: 7. CDR3 in amino acids: CASSLGLAGVGTGELFF. The CDR3 coding sequence is TGTGCCAGCAGCTTGGGGCTAGCGGGAGTCGGGACCGGGGAGCTGTTTTTT.

The rearrangement joins TRBV6-1 to TRBJ2-7; no definite D call. Trimming stripped 8 bases from V and 1 base from J, with 9 bases between. From germline, CDR1 is MNHNS and CDR2 SASEGT. The CDR3 runs 12 residues. CDR3 protein: CASDPRSYEQYF. The CDR3 nucleotides read TGTGCCAGCGATCCCCGGTCCTACGAGCAGTACTTC.

The chain links TRBV30 to TRBJ1-2; possible D gene TRBD1, 5 bases. Germline-derived CDR1 and CDR2 are GTSNPN and SVGIG (reference sequence). This CDR3 comprises 11 residues. Trimming removed 3 bases from V and 8 bases from J, with 10 bases in between. The CDR3 nucleotides read TGTGCCTGGAGGCAGGGAGGGGGCTACACCTTC. Its protein product is CAWRQGGGYTF.

The CDR3 bases are TGTGCCAGCAGTACAGTCCTTGGCGGAAACACCATATATTTT. Protein: CASSTVLGGNTIYF. The V call is TRBV6-5, the J call TRBJ1-3; no firm D call. CDR1 is MNHEY and CDR2 is SVGAGI in the germline V gene. Trimming cost V 5 bases and J 4 bases, with 12 bases left between them. This CDR3 comprises 14 residues.

The J gene is TRBJ2-2, the V gene TRBV5-6; tentatively, D is TRBD2 (5 bases). Germline loops: CDR1 SGHDT, CDR2 YYEEEE. Between the trimmed V and J ends, which lost 7 bases and 6 bases, there was a span of 13 bases. The CDR3 totals 13 residues. The CDR3 DNA follows: TGTGCCAGCCTAAGAGCGAGGGCCGGGGAGCTGTTTTTT. It is translated as CASLRARAGELFF.

Here the CDR3 reads CAISGGRGSYEQYF. CDR3 sequence (DNA): TGTGCCATCAGTGGGGGCCGGGGCTCCTACGAGCAGTACTTC. The chain carries TRBV10-3 and TRBJ2-7, with D perhaps given as TRBD1 or TRBD2 (5 bases each). CDR1 and CDR2 (germline): ENHRY, SYGVKD. This CDR3 comprises 14 residues. Trimming shortened V by 4 bases and J by 0 bases, and 10 bases separated the two germline ends.

The chain uses TRBV5-1 and TRBJ1-1; D possibly corresponds to TRBD1 (6 bases). Trimming removed 7 bases from V and 7 bases from J, with 20 bases in between. This CDR3 comprises 14 residues. The germline V gene encodes CDR1 SGHRS and CDR2 YFSETQ. This chain's CDR3 is CASASGRGAGEAFF. The CDR3 DNA is TGCGCCAGCGCCTCGGGGCGGGGGGCAGGTGAAGCTTTCTTT.

The rearrangement links TRBV6-6 to TRBJ2-1, with TRBD2 matching 8 bases. Germline V gene sequence: CDR1 MNHNY, CDR2 SVGAGI (reference sequence). J gave up 0 bases and V 6 bases, and 7 bases lay outside the gene matches. The CDR3 consists of 16 residues. CDR3 DNA sequence: TGTGCCAGCAGCTTTAGCGGGGCGAGCTCCTACAATGAGCAGTTCTTC. This translates into CASSFSGASSYNEQFF.

This chain links TRBV5-5 with TRBJ2-3; 10 bases fit TRBD2. V gave up 0 bases and J gave up 3 bases; unmatched junction bases: 7. The CDR3 is made up of 17 amino acids. The V gene's germline CDR1 is SGHKS and CDR2 YYEKEE (reference sequence). The CDR3 here is CASSLVGASGGTDTQYF. The CDR3 DNA reads as TGTGCCAGCAGCTTGGTAGGGGCTAGCGGGGGTACAGATACGCAGTATTTT. Based on the CDR3 plus reference TRBV5-5 and TRBJ2-3, the full variable domain is DAGVTQSPTHLIKTRGQQVTLRCSPISGHKSVSWYQQVLGQGPQFIFQYYEKEERGRGNFPDRFSARQFPNYSSELNVNALLLGDSALYLCASSLVGASGGTDTQYFGPGTRLTVL.

This chain uses TRBV19 with TRBJ1-1; the match to TRBD1 covers 7 bases. CDR1 and CDR2 from the germline V gene are LNHDA and SQIVND (reference sequence). The CDR3 is 14 residues long. With 7 bases clipped from V and 5 bases from J, the junction kept 10 bases outside the gene matches. This CDR3 reads CASTGLAGGTEAFF. The CDR3 DNA follows: TGTGCCAGTACCGGGCTGGCAGGGGGGACTGAAGCTTTCTTT.

The chain links TRBV30 to TRBJ2-1; D is undetermined. The CDR3 length is 13 residues. Looked up from germline, CDR1 is GTSNPN and CDR2 is SVGIG (reference sequence). Trimming removed 3 bases at V and 5 bases at J, with 11 bases between. The DNA of the CDR3 is TGTGCCTGGAGCAGGAGTGGCCACAATGAGCAGTTCTTC. Protein: CAWSRSGHNEQFF.

The V and J genes are TRBV18 and TRBJ1-1; D is perhaps TRBD1 (5 bases). Trimming removed 3 bases from V and 4 bases from J, with 12 bases in between. The CDR3 loop spans 14 amino acids. Germline CDR1 and CDR2: KGHSH and LQKENI. This chain's CDR3 is CASSPDTPGTEAFF. The CDR3, as DNA: TGTGCCAGCTCACCGGACACGCCGGGCACTGAAGCTTTCTTT.

This chain links TRBV29-1 with TRBJ2-2; D is possibly TRBD1 or TRBD2 (5 bases each). V lost 4 bases and J 13 bases, leaving 22 bases between the germline ends. Germline V lookup: CDR1 SQVTM, CDR2 ANQGSEA. CDR3 length: 14 amino acids. The CDR3 DNA reads TGCAGCGTTGGAGGGGCAGGGCTTCTTGGTGGGCTGTTTTTT. It encodes CSVGGAGLLGGLFF.

The V call is TRBV7-6, the J call TRBJ2-2; a weak D match, TRBD2 (5 bases). Germline CDR1 and CDR2: SGHVS and FNYEAQ. V lost 2 bases to trimming and J lost 4 bases, with 20 bases between them. CDR3 length: 18 amino acids. The CDR3 loop is CASSLRGNRMGSTGELFF. The CDR3, as DNA: TGTGCCAGCAGCTTAAGAGGGAACCGAATGGGGAGCACCGGGGAGCTGTTTTTT.